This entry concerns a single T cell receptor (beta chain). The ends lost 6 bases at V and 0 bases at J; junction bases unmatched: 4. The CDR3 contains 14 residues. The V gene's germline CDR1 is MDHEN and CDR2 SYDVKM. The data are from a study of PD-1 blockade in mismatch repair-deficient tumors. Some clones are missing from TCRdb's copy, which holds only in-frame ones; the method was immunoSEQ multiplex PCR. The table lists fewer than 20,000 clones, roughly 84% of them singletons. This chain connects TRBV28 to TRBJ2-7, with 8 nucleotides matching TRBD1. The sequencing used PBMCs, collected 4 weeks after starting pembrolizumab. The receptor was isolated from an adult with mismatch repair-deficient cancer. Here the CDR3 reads CASRTGASSYEQYF. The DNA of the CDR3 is TGTGCCAGCAGGACAGGGGCGAGCTCCTACGAGCAGTACTTC.